Following are 23 T cell receptor beta chains from one sample sequenced in a study of cytomegalovirus exposure and HLA in healthy donors. The PCR used 60 Vbeta and 13 Jbeta primers. Sequencing used immunoSEQ multiplex PCR; TCRdb keeps in-frame clones, though not all of them. Of 90,000 to 150,000 clones listed, just under 75% are singletons. The sequencing sample was made of PBMCs. These receptor sequences come from a human donor in good health.

This chain connects TRBV2 to TRBJ1-5; D possibly corresponds to TRBD1 (6 bases). This CDR3 has 14 residues. Trimming pared 0 bases from V and 11 bases from J, leaving 14 bases between. Germline CDR1 SNHLY, CDR2 FYNNEI. The CDR3 reads CASSEAGTPGTQHF. The DNA for the CDR3 is TGTGCCAGCAGTGAAGCGGGGACACCGGGGACCCAGCATTTT.

The chain employs TRBV28 and TRBJ2-2; maybe TRBD1 (5 bases). This CDR3 contains 18 residues. Germline V gives CDR1 MDHEN, CDR2 SYDVKM. V was trimmed by 2 bases and J by 4 bases, leaving 20 bases between them. CDR3 in amino acids: CASSLPAEGATPTGELFF. The CDR3 bases are TGTGCCAGCAGTTTACCCGCGGAAGGGGCTACTCCCACCGGGGAGCTGTTTTTT. The whole variable domain, remainder taken from reference TRBV28 and TRBJ2-2, is DVKVTQSSRYLVKRTGEKVFLECVQDMDHENMFWYRQDPGLGLRLIYFSYDVKMKEKGDIPEGYSVSREKKERFSLILESASTNQTSMYLCASSLPAEGATPTGELFFGEGSRLTVL.

This clone was seen more than once but under ten times. The chain recombines TRBV29-1 with TRBJ1-2, with D possibly being TRBD1 (5 bases). This CDR3 is built from 13 residues. Trimming removed 7 bases from V and 2 bases from J, with 14 bases in between. Per germline, CDR1 SQVTM and CDR2 ANQGSEA. DNA for the CDR3: TGCAGCGCACCGGGACTCCCGAACTATGGCTACACCTTC. It specifies CSAPGLPNYGYTF.

This clone appeared a few times. The rearrangement links TRBV30 to TRBJ2-5, with no clear D. Germline V gene sequence: CDR1 GTSNPN, CDR2 SVGIG (reference sequence). This CDR3 spans 13 amino acids. V was cut by 4 bases and J by 1 base, with 10 bases left in between. Here the CDR3 reads CAWNRGSQETQYF. For the CDR3, the DNA is TGTGCCTGGAACCGCGGCAGCCAAGAGACCCAGTACTTC. The whole variable domain, remainder taken from reference TRBV30 and TRBJ2-5, is SQTIHQWPATLVQPVGSPLSLECTVEGTSNPNLYWYRQAAGRGLQLLFYSVGIGQISSEVPQNLSASRPQDRQFILSSKKLLLSDSGFYLCAWNRGSQETQYFGPGTRLLVL.

The genes are TRBV28 and TRBJ2-3; tentatively, D is TRBD1 (6 bases). V lost 10 bases and J lost 6, with 17 bases in between. Germline values: CDR1 MDHEN, CDR2 SYDVKM. The CDR3 covers 13 residues. The CDR3 region has the DNA TGTGCCACTTATAACAGGGCCCAGGATACGCAGTATTTT. Translation gives CATYNRAQDTQYF.

The chain combines TRBV19 with TRBJ1-5; D is perhaps TRBD1 (5 bases). CDR1 is LNHDA, CDR2 SQIVND, per germline (reference sequence). This CDR3 comprises 15 residues. Trimming pared 5 bases from V and 0 bases from J, leaving 11 bases between. The CDR3 bases are TGTGCCAGTAGTGCTAGGACATCTAGCAATCAGCCCCAGCATTTT. Its translation is CASSARTSSNQPQHF.

The genes are TRBV7-9 and TRBJ1-4; D might be TRBD1 (6 bases). Germline assignment: CDR1 SEHNR and CDR2 FQNEAQ (reference sequence). Trimming cost V 4 bases and J 0 bases, with 18 bases left between them. The length of the CDR3 is 18 residues. CDR3 residues: CASSSTLGGLATNEKLFF. CDR3 DNA: TGTGCCAGCAGCTCTACGCTGGGGGGGCTCGCAACTAATGAAAAACTGTTTTTT.

This chain connects TRBV29-1 to TRBJ2-7; TRBD1 matches at 8 bases. The CDR3 consists of 15 residues. The ends lost 4 bases at V and 4 bases at J; junction bases unmatched: 12. Germline V lookup: CDR1 SQVTM, CDR2 ANQGSEA. CDR3 loop: CSVGLWTGKGYEQYF. The CDR3 DNA is TGCAGCGTTGGCCTTTGGACAGGGAAAGGATACGAGCAGTACTTC.

This clone was found once. This chain uses TRBV9 with TRBJ1-6; TRBD1 aligns across 8 bases. Looked up from germline, CDR1 is SGDLS and CDR2 is YYNGEE. With 5 bases clipped from V and 2 bases from J, the junction kept 6 bases outside the gene matches. The CDR3 runs to 16 residues. CDR3 coding DNA: TGTGCCAGCAGTGATACAGGGGGGACCTATAATTCACCCCTCCACTTT. It yields the protein CASSDTGGTYNSPLHF. The full variable domain, its missing parts supplied by reference TRBV9 and TRBJ1-6, is DSGVTQTPKHLITATGQRVTLRCSPRSGDLSVYWYQQSLDQGLQFLIQYYNGEERAKGNILERFSAQQFPDLHSELNLSSLELGDSALYFCASSDTGGTYNSPLHFGNGTRLTVT.

This clone was observed a few times. The chain carries TRBV11-2 and TRBJ2-5; D is unresolved. V lost 5 bases to trimming and J lost 5 bases, with 6 bases between them. The CDR3 loop spans 11 amino acids. Germline V gene sequence: CDR1 SGHAT, CDR2 FQNNGV. The CDR3 DNA sequence: TGTGCCAGCAGCCCCCATGAGACCCAGTACTTC. Translated: CASSPHETQYF. The full variable domain, rest sourced from reference TRBV11-2 and TRBJ2-5, is EAGVAQSPRYKIIEKRQSVAFWCNPISGHATLYWYQQILGQGPKLLIQFQNNGVVDDSQLPKDRFSAERLKGVDSTLKIQPAKLEDSAVYLCASSPHETQYFGPGTRLLVL.

The CDR3 sequence: CASYRGRSYGYTF. In nucleotides, the CDR3 is TGTGCCAGTTACAGGGGGCGGTCGTATGGCTACACCTTC. The gene calls are TRBV28 and TRBJ1-2; TRBD1 matches 9 bases. The CDR3 consists of 13 residues. Trimming at V came to 9 bases and at J to 5 bases, leaving 7 bases not matched to a gene. Germline V gene data show CDR1 as MDHEN and CDR2 as SYDVKM.

The chain carries TRBV11-3 and TRBJ2-3, with TRBD1 identical over 8 bases. Trimming removed 5 bases from V and 5 bases from J; junction bases left unmatched: 12. The CDR3 runs to 16 residues. Germline V gene data show CDR1 as SGHNT and CDR2 as YENEEA. The CDR3 coding sequence is TGTGCCAGCAGCACAAGGACACAGGGGGATGGAGATACGCAGTATTTT. Its translation is CASSTRTQGDGDTQYF.

The chain links TRBV7-9 to TRBJ2-2, with 8 bases that match TRBD1. The CDR3 covers 15 residues. From germline, CDR1 is SEHNR and CDR2 FQNEAQ (reference sequence). V lost 3 bases and J lost 4; bases outside the gene matches: 4. This CDR3 is CASSFTGGSTGELFF. In nucleotides, the CDR3 is TGTGCCAGCAGCTTCACAGGGGGGAGCACCGGGGAGCTGTTTTTT. Based on the CDR3 plus reference TRBV7-9 and TRBJ2-2, the full variable domain is DTGVSQNPRHKITKRGQNVTFRCDPISEHNRLYWYRQTLGQGPEFLTYFQNEAQLEKSRLLSDRFSAERPKGSFSTLEIQRTEQGDSAMYLCASSFTGGSTGELFFGEGSRLTVL.

The rearrangement links TRBV6-1 to TRBJ2-2; perhaps TRBD2 as D (5 bases). From germline, CDR1 is MNHNS and CDR2 SASEGT. This CDR3 spans 16 amino acids. Trimming stripped 2 bases from V and 0 bases from J, with 10 bases between. The CDR3 loop is CASSELLGSNTGELFF. For the CDR3, the DNA is TGTGCCAGCAGTGAATTACTAGGATCGAACACCGGGGAGCTGTTTTTT.

The CDR3 sequence is CATSRDSLGRGNQPQHF. The CDR3 DNA reads TGTGCCACCAGCAGAGATTCATTAGGGCGGGGGAATCAGCCCCAGCATTTT. This chain uses TRBV15 with TRBJ1-5; TRBD1 might be the D (5 bases). V was trimmed by 0 bases and J by 4 bases, leaving 16 bases between them. CDR1 and CDR2 from the germline V gene are LNHNV and YYDKDF (reference sequence). The CDR3 is 17 amino acids.

A few counts support this clone. The V and J genes are TRBV2 and TRBJ2-5, with D maybe TRBD2 (5 bases). Germline CDR1 reads SNHLY; CDR2 reads FYNNEI. Trimming pared 2 bases from V and 5 bases from J, leaving 15 bases between. The CDR3 is made up of 15 amino acids. The CDR3 bases are TGTGCCAGCAGTGAACAGTTGCCAAGGAGGGAGACCCAGTACTTC. Amino acids: CASSEQLPRRETQYF.

The chain has TRBV7-7 and TRBJ2-5, with 7 bases fitting TRBD2. The trim removed 5 bases at V and 5 bases at J, leaving 8 bases unmatched. Looked up from germline, CDR1 is SSHAT and CDR2 is FNYEAQ (reference sequence). This CDR3 region has 14 residues. The CDR3 sequence is CASSPGEGWETQYF. Here the CDR3 DNA reads TGTGCCAGCAGCCCGGGGGAGGGATGGGAGACCCAGTACTTC.

The V and J genes are TRBV11-2 and TRBJ2-7; perhaps TRBD1 as D (5 bases). With 6 bases removed from V and 6 bases from J, the gap between germline ends came to 12 bases. CDR1 SGHAT and CDR2 FQNNGV come from the germline V gene. The CDR3 has 12 amino acids. The DNA for the CDR3 is TGTGCCAGCAGTTCCAGGGTATCCGAGCAGTACTTC. Protein sequence: CASSSRVSEQYF.

A few counts support this clone. The rearrangement uses TRBV4-1 and TRBJ1-6, with 8 positions matching TRBD1. J gave up 7 bases and V 4 bases, and 3 bases lay outside the gene matches. Germline-derived CDR1 and CDR2 are MGHRA and YSYEKL. CDR3 length: 14 amino acids. The CDR3 region has the DNA TGCGCCAGCAGCCGGACAGGGTTGAATTCACCCCTCCACTTT. This codes for CASSRTGLNSPLHF.

This chain links TRBV15 with TRBJ2-1; 8 nucleotides align to TRBD1. This CDR3 is built from 18 residues. The V and J ends lost 0 bases and 6 bases, in that order; junction bases with no gene match: 13. Germline CDR1 reads LNHNV; CDR2 reads YYDKDF (reference sequence). Written as DNA, the CDR3 is TGTGCCACCAGCAGAGATAGGAGACAGGGGTCGAGTTCCAATGAGCAGTTCTTC. Amino acids: CATSRDRRQGSSSNEQFF.

The chain is built from TRBV4-2 and TRBJ1-1; 7 bases are a match to TRBD1. The CDR3 sequence is 14 residues long. V was clipped by 5 bases and J by 1 base; unmatched bases: 4. Germline V lookup: CDR1 LGHNA, CDR2 YNFKEQ. The CDR3 DNA follows: TGTGCCAGCAGCTATGGGACAGCGAACACTGAAGCTTTCTTT. This encodes CASSYGTANTEAFF.

The V call is TRBV5-1, the J call TRBJ2-3; 11 nucleotides align to TRBD2. The CDR3 is 17 amino acids. Germline CDR1 is SGHRS and CDR2 is YFSETQ. V lost 0 bases to trimming and J lost 4 bases; unmatched junction nucleotides: 7. The CDR3 is CASSLAVLAGVPDTQYF. CDR3 DNA sequence: TGCGCCAGCAGCTTGGCCGTACTAGCGGGAGTCCCAGATACGCAGTATTTT.

The chain is built from TRBV15 and TRBJ1-2, with 9 bases identical to TRBD1. Germline V lookup: CDR1 LNHNV, CDR2 YYDKDF (reference sequence). V lost 2 bases to trimming and J lost 8 bases; unmatched junction nucleotides: 9. This CDR3 region has 15 residues. The CDR3 region is CATSRTGTGKRGYTF. CDR3 sequence (DNA): TGTGCCACCAGCAGAACCGGGACAGGGAAACGAGGCTACACCTTC.